One sample yielded the 17 T cell receptor beta chains listed below, sequenced in a study of PD-L1 blockade in urothelial cancer. Here immunoSEQ multiplex PCR was the method, and the copy in TCRdb shows in-frame clones only, minus some. The repertoire holds around 56,000 clones, with 86% as singletons. This specimen consisted of PBMCs, obtained around atezolizumab (anti-PD-L1) treatment. The receptors here all came from a man between 45 and 60 years old with urothelial cancer.

The chain is built from TRBV28 and TRBJ2-5; 12 nucleotides match TRBD1. The germline V gene has CDR1 MDHEN and CDR2 SYDVKM. The CDR3 loop spans 16 amino acids. The ends lost 8 bases at V and 3 bases at J; junction bases unmatched: 10. This CDR3 reads CASGVAGTGGEETQYF. Written as DNA, the CDR3 is TGTGCCAGCGGGGTCGCCGGGACAGGGGGCGAAGAGACCCAGTACTTC. Together with reference TRBV28 and TRBJ2-5, the CDR3 gives the full variable domain: DVKVTQSSRYLVKRTGEKVFLECVQDMDHENMFWYRQDPGLGLRLIYFSYDVKMKEKGDIPEGYSVSREKKERFSLILESASTNQTSMYLCASGVAGTGGEETQYFGPGTRLLVL.

The chain carries TRBV28 and TRBJ2-3; the D gene is possibly TRBD1 (6 bases). Per the germline V gene, CDR1 is MDHEN and CDR2 is SYDVKM. The CDR3 has 13 amino acids. V shed 6 bases and J shed 0 bases, with 7 bases lying between them. CDR3 sequence reads: CASRDSSTDTQYF. The CDR3, as DNA: TGTGCCAGCAGGGACAGTAGCACAGATACGCAGTATTTT.

The genes are TRBV11-2 and TRBJ2-5; TRBD1 agrees at 10 bases. The CDR3 sequence is 16 residues long. V dropped 4 bases and J dropped 6; count of bases not matched to a gene: 11. Per germline, CDR1 SGHAT and CDR2 FQNNGV. In nucleotides, the CDR3 is TGTGCCAGCAGCTCCCTAAAGGGACAGGGGTTGCAGACCCAGTACTTC. Encoded protein: CASSSLKGQGLQTQYF. Full variable domain (missing parts from reference TRBV11-2 and TRBJ2-5): EAGVAQSPRYKIIEKRQSVAFWCNPISGHATLYWYQQILGQGPKLLIQFQNNGVVDDSQLPKDRFSAERLKGVDSTLKIQPAKLEDSAVYLCASSSLKGQGLQTQYFGPGTRLLVL.

This sequence joins TRBV7-2 and TRBJ2-7, with TRBD2 matching over 14 bases. Per the germline V gene, CDR1 is SGHTA and CDR2 is FQGNSA. With 3 bases clipped from V and 1 base from J, the junction kept 11 bases outside the gene matches. The CDR3 is made up of 19 amino acids. CDR3 amino acids: CASSFRGTSGSKRSYEQYF. The CDR3 region has the DNA TGTGCCAGCAGCTTTCGCGGGACTAGCGGGAGTAAAAGGTCCTACGAGCAGTACTTC.

The CDR3 DNA reads TGTGCCAGCAGCGCCGGGACTAGCGGCACCGGGGAGCTGTTTTTT. Protein sequence: CASSAGTSGTGELFF. The chain links TRBV6-1 to TRBJ2-2; the match to TRBD2 covers 11 bases. Germline loops: CDR1 MNHNS, CDR2 SASEGT. V lost 6 bases to trimming and J lost 4 bases; unmatched junction nucleotides: 4. This CDR3 has 15 residues.

V usage is TRBV30 and J usage is TRBJ2-7, with D tentatively TRBD1 (6 bases). Germline V gene lookup returns CDR1 GTSNPN and CDR2 SVGIG (reference sequence). V was pared by 4 bases and J by 6 bases, with 19 bases between. The CDR3 has 14 residues. For the CDR3, the DNA is TGTGCCTGGAATCGACAGACAGGTCATCTCGAGCAGTACTTC. This encodes CAWNRQTGHLEQYF.

This clone was picked up one time. This sequence joins TRBV5-1 and TRBJ1-3; D may be TRBD1 (6 bases). Trimming took off 4 bases at V and 0 bases at J, with 11 bases between the two ends. CDR3 size: 15 residues. CDR1 and CDR2 from the germline V gene are SGHRS and YFSETQ. CDR3 coding DNA: TGCGCCAGCAGCCAGATGGGGGCCTCTGGAAACACCATATATTTT. This codes for CASSQMGASGNTIYF.

The rearrangement joins TRBV6-1 to TRBJ2-7; 8 bases match TRBD2. The CDR3 totals 14 residues. The J segment lost 4 bases and the V segment lost 7 bases, leaving 9 bases of the junction unmatched. The germline gives CDR1 MNHNS, CDR2 SASEGT. The DNA of the CDR3 is TGTGCCAGCACACAAGCGGGAGATTTTTACGAGCAGTACTTC. Its translation is CASTQAGDFYEQYF.

This rearrangement joins TRBV19 to TRBJ1-1; D remains ambiguous. The CDR3 is 11 amino acids. The germline V gene has CDR1 LNHDA and CDR2 SQIVND (reference sequence). Trimming shortened V by 7 bases and J by 1 base, and 4 bases separated the two germline ends. The CDR3 DNA sequence: TGTGCCAGTATCCGGAACACTGAAGCTTTCTTT. Translated, it gives CASIRNTEAFF.

The chain recombines TRBV11-2 with TRBJ2-7; D unclear. V was clipped by 2 bases and J by 6 bases, with 17 bases between them. CDR3 length: 15 amino acids. From germline, CDR1 is SGHAT and CDR2 FQNNGV. CDR3 amino acids: CASSLINKSLREQYF. CDR3 DNA sequence: TGTGCCAGCAGCTTAATCAACAAATCGTTACGCGAGCAGTACTTC. The full variable domain, its missing parts supplied by reference TRBV11-2 and TRBJ2-7, is EAGVAQSPRYKIIEKRQSVAFWCNPISGHATLYWYQQILGQGPKLLIQFQNNGVVDDSQLPKDRFSAERLKGVDSTLKIQPAKLEDSAVYLCASSLINKSLREQYFGPGTRLTVT.

The chain uses TRBV28 and TRBJ2-7; 10 positions match TRBD1. The CDR3 is made up of 12 amino acids. Unmatched junction bases numbered 7, after V lost 10 bases and J lost 7 bases. The germline gives CDR1 MDHEN, CDR2 SYDVKM. The DNA for the CDR3 is TGTGCCACCGGGACAGGGGTGTATGAGCAGTACTTC. Translating gives CATGTGVYEQYF.

The chain uses TRBV5-4 and TRBJ2-3; no reliable D call. Germline V lookup: CDR1 SGHNT, CDR2 YYREEE (reference sequence). This CDR3 is built from 18 residues. With 4 bases removed from V and 6 bases from J, the gap between germline ends came to 27 bases. The CDR3 DNA reads TGTGCCAGCAGCCCTCCCCGCTGGCATGGATCCCGGCGGGATACGCAGTATTTT. This sequence encodes CASSPPRWHGSRRDTQYF.

The chain links TRBV9 to TRBJ2-7; D unclear. CDR3 length: 14 amino acids. Between the trimmed V and J ends, which lost 0 bases and 2 bases, there was a span of 9 bases. From germline, CDR1 is SGDLS and CDR2 YYNGEE. The CDR3 DNA reads as TGTGCCAGCAGCGTAGACGTGGCAACCTACGAGCAGTACTTC. Its protein product is CASSVDVATYEQYF.

V is TRBV9 and J is TRBJ2-1, with D possibly TRBD2 on 5 matching bases. The CDR3 has 15 amino acids. The germline V gene has CDR1 SGDLS and CDR2 YYNGEE. Trimming took 0 bases from V and 10 from J, leaving 17 bases between them. The CDR3 nucleotides read TGTGCCAGCAGCGTAGATATGACTACCCTCCGGGAGCAGTTCTTC. Amino acids: CASSVDMTTLREQFF.

The count of this clone is one. The V and J genes are TRBV7-2 and TRBJ2-5; 7 nucleotides align to TRBD1. J lost 2 bases, V lost 4 bases, and 1 base had no gene match. In germline, CDR1 is SGHTA, CDR2 FQGNSA. There are 13 residues in the CDR3. In DNA, the CDR3 is TGTGCCAGCAGCTCGGGACAGCAAGAGACCCAGTACTTC. It yields the protein CASSSGQQETQYF.

The genes are TRBV23-1 and TRBJ1-1; no clear D gene. TRBV23-1 is noted as an ORF with a role that remains uncertain. This CDR3 region has 15 residues. V was shortened by 1 base and J by 2 bases, with 11 bases between the two germline ends. The CDR3 loop is CASSQFGPINTEAFF. CDR3 DNA: TGCGCCAGCAGTCAATTCGGTCCGATTAACACTGAAGCTTTCTTT.

V is TRBV19 and J is TRBJ1-4, with a possible D match to TRBD1 (5 bases). CDR1 and CDR2 from the germline V gene are LNHDA and SQIVND (reference sequence). V gave up 6 bases and J gave up 8 bases, with 25 bases separating them. The length of the CDR3 is 17 residues. The CDR3 DNA reads TGTGCCAGTAGGCCCCGCCAACTTTCGGGGGATGGAGAAAAACTGTTTTTT. It translates to CASRPRQLSGDGEKLFF.